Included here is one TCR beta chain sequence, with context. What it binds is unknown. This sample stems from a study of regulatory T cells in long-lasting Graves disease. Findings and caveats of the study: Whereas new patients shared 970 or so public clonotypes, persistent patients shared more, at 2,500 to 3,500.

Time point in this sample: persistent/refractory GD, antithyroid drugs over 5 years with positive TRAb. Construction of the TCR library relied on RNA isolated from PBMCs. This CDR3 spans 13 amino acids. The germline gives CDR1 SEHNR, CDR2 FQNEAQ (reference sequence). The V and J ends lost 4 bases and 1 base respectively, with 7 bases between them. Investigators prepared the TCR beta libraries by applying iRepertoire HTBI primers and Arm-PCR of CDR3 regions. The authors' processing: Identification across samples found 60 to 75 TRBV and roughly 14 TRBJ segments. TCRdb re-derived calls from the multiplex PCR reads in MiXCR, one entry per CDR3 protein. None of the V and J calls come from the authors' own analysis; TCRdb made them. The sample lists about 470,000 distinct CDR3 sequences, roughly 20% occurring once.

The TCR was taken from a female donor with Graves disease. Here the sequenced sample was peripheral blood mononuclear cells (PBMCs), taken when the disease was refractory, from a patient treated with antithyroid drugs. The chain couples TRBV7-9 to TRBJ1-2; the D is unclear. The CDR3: CASSSSLNYGYTF. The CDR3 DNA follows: TGTGCCAGCAGCTCGAGCCTTAACTATGGCTACACCTTC.